This TCR beta chain derives from a study of blood T cell repertoires in COVID-19. For the study at large: Samples representing acute and convalescent COVID-19 were sourced from the United States, Italy and Spain.

Source study methods: For nucleated cells, counts were estimated from reference gene primer amplification. Some clones are missing from TCRdb's copy, which holds only in-frame ones; the method was immunoSEQ multiplex PCR. V, J and clone size were drawn from that table, and D and trimming were deduced from the DNA. The sample has roughly 170,000 clones, approximately 86% seen once. V trimming: 0 bases; J trimming: 1 base; junction bases outside the gene matches: 8. CDR1 and CDR2 from the germline V gene are SGHTA and FQGNSA. The CDR3 spans 18 residues. Participant-reported clinical history was the basis for cohort assignment.

The rearrangement uses TRBV7-2 and TRBJ2-5; 10 bases align to TRBD2. The clonotype comes from a man aged 55 to 70 who had recovered from COVID-19. Sequenced material: PBMCs or T cells enriched from blood (not recorded which). The CDR3, as DNA: TGTGCCAGCAGCTTAGCGGGGGGACTAGCGTTCCCCCAAGAGACCCAGTACTTC. Translating it yields CASSLAGGLAFPQETQYF.